This paragraph covers one T cell receptor (beta chain) sequence. The sample is drawn from a study of cytomegalovirus exposure and HLA in healthy donors. The CDR3 extends over 12 amino acids. CDR1 is SGHDN and CDR2 is FVKESK in the germline V gene. V lost 1 base and J 10 bases, leaving 8 bases between the germline ends. PCR was performed using 60 Vbeta and 13 Jbeta primers. Assay: immunoSEQ multiplex PCR; the TCRdb copy retains only in-frame clones and omits some. Of about 190,000 clones in the sample, around 77% were seen once. Sequences were obtained from PBMCs. The genes are TRBV14 and TRBJ2-1; no reliable D call. This clonotype was obtained from a woman aged 18-29 years in good health and CMV-seronegative. For the CDR3, the DNA is TGTGCCAGCAGCCAAGGAGCCCCCGAGCAGTTCTTC. Amino acids: CASSQGAPEQFF.